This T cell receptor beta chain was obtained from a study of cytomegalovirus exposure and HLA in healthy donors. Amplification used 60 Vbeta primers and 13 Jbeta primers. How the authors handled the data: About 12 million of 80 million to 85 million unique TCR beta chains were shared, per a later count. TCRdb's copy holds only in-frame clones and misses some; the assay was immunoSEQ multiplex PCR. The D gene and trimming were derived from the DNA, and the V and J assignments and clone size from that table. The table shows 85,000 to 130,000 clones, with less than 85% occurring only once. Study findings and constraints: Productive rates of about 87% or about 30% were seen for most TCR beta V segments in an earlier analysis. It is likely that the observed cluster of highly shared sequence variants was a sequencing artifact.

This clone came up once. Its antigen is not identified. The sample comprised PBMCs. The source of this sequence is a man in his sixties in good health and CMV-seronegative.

CDR3 DNA sequence: TGTGCCAGCAGCCGCAGGGGGCACAATTCACCCCTCCACTTT. Amino acids: CASSRRGHNSPLHF. The rearrangement joins TRBV7-2 to TRBJ1-6; 8 bases fit TRBD1. The CDR3 extends over 14 amino acids. Germline V CDR1 and CDR2: SGHTA, FQGNSA. V was pared by 5 bases and J by 7 bases, with 4 bases of the junction left unmatched. The whole variable domain, remainder taken from reference TRBV7-2 and TRBJ1-6, is GAGVSQSPSNKVTEKGKDVELRCDPISGHTALYWYRQSLGQGLEFLIYFQGNSAPDKSGLPSDRFSAERTGGSVSTLTIQRTQQEDSAVYLCASSRRGHNSPLHFGNGTRLTVT.